These 19 T cell receptor beta chains were sequenced from one sample in a study of T cell changes during pregnancy in multiple sclerosis. The assay was immunoSEQ multiplex PCR, and TCRdb's table has in-frame clones only and misses some. This sample has over 65,000 clones, with 91% found just once. Sequenced here: peripheral blood, sampled in the first trimester of pregnancy. These receptors were taken from a female donor in good health, enrolled as a control in a pregnancy study.

The J gene is TRBJ1-5, the V gene TRBV10-3; 10 bases map to TRBD1. Germline CDR1 reads ENHRY; CDR2 reads SYGVKD. V lost 3 bases to trimming and J lost 4 bases; unmatched junction nucleotides: 6. CDR3 length: 16 amino acids. CDR3 loop: CAISERQGAVNQPQHF. CDR3 in DNA: TGTGCCATCAGTGAAAGACAGGGGGCCGTGAATCAGCCCCAGCATTTT.

This rearrangement joins TRBV29-1 to TRBJ2-7; D is possibly TRBD2 (5 bases). Looked up from germline, CDR1 is SQVTM and CDR2 is ANQGSEA. CDR3 length equals 11 residues. V was shortened by 7 bases and J by 6 bases, with 13 bases between the two germline ends. The CDR3 loop reads CSARGKGEQYF. For the CDR3, the DNA is TGCAGCGCTCGGGGTAAAGGCGAGCAGTACTTC.

V gene TRBV15 combines with J gene TRBJ1-1, with D perhaps matching TRBD1 (5 bases). Germline CDR1 and CDR2: LNHNV and YYDKDF (reference sequence). V lost 6 bases to trimming and J lost 5 bases, with 13 bases between them. The CDR3 covers 13 residues. The CDR3 sequence is CATSTGRWTEAFF. The CDR3 bases are TGTGCCACCAGTACAGGAAGGTGGACTGAAGCTTTCTTT.

V is TRBV4-2 and J is TRBJ1-4, with unresolved D. Per germline, CDR1 LGHNA and CDR2 YNFKEQ. The CDR3 runs 12 residues. The V and J ends lost 1 base and 7 bases respectively, with 4 bases between them. The CDR3 reads CASSQAGEKLFF. CDR3 DNA sequence: TGTGCCAGCAGCCAAGCAGGTGAAAAACTGTTTTTT.

This clone appeared once. The CDR3 bases are TGTGCCAGCAGCCCGAGGGGCAGGGGGTCTGAAGCTTTCTTT. Protein: CASSPRGRGSEAFF. The chain couples TRBV7-2 to TRBJ1-1; TRBD1 matches at 7 bases. Germline V lookup: CDR1 SGHTA, CDR2 FQGNSA. The CDR3 totals 14 residues. The V gene end was trimmed by 5 bases and the J gene end by 6 bases; junction bases not matched to a gene: 9.

The rearrangement links TRBV4-1 to TRBJ1-6; 9 bases are a match to TRBD1. The germline CDR1 and CDR2 sequences are MGHRA and YSYEKL. V shed 4 bases, J shed 7 bases, and the junction held 5 bases outside the gene matches. The CDR3 has 15 amino acids. CDR3 DNA: TGCGCCAGCAGCCCCCGACAGGGGGGGAATTCACCCCTCCACTTT. It yields the protein CASSPRQGGNSPLHF.

The chain joins TRBV11-2 to TRBJ1-5; D gene ambiguous. Trimming removed 2 bases from V and 6 bases from J, with 8 bases in between. The germline gives CDR1 SGHAT, CDR2 FQNNGV. The CDR3 contains 13 residues. CDR3 loop: CASSLSVRQPQHF. DNA of the CDR3: TGTGCCAGCAGCTTATCCGTTCGTCAGCCCCAGCATTTT.

The V call is TRBV5-8, the J call TRBJ1-6; no clear D gene. Germline CDR1 and CDR2: SGHTS and YDEGEE. The CDR3 has 14 residues. With 0 bases removed from V and 9 bases from J, the gap between germline ends came to 10 bases. The CDR3 is CASSLGLRGSPLHF. The CDR3 nucleotides are TGTGCCAGCAGCTTGGGCCTTAGAGGTTCACCCCTCCACTTT.

The chain links TRBV15 to TRBJ1-5, with D possibly TRBD1 on 5 matching bases. V lost 5 bases, J lost 0 bases, and 23 bases lay in between. Germline CDR1 is LNHNV and CDR2 is YYDKDF (reference sequence). The CDR3 is made up of 19 amino acids. The CDR3 loop is CATSGRNSRRGYSNQPQHF. The CDR3 region has the DNA TGTGCCACCAGCGGACGAAACAGTAGAAGGGGCTATAGCAATCAGCCCCAGCATTTT.

This chain links TRBV4-3 with TRBJ2-3; perhaps TRBD1 as D (6 bases). The germline gives CDR1 LGHNA, CDR2 YSLEER. The CDR3 runs 14 residues. V shed 0 bases and J shed 6 bases, with 10 bases lying between them. The CDR3 reads CASSQDRGQDTQYF. The CDR3 region has the DNA TGCGCCAGCAGCCAAGACAGGGGTCAGGATACGCAGTATTTT.

The rearrangement joins TRBV27 to TRBJ1-3; the match to TRBD1 covers 8 bases. J was trimmed by 3 bases and V by 5 bases; bases with no gene match: 6. The CDR3 has 15 amino acids. In germline, CDR1 is MNHEY, CDR2 SMNVEV (reference sequence). The CDR3 spells CASSSQGADGNTIYF. CDR3 nucleotide sequence: TGTGCCAGCAGTAGTCAGGGGGCGGATGGAAACACCATATATTTT.

The DNA of the CDR3 is TGTGCCAGCAGTTACGCCGAAGGAGTGTATAACACTGAAGCTTTCTTT. Amino acid sequence: CASSYAEGVYNTEAFF. The chain couples TRBV6-5 to TRBJ1-1; D is uncertain. This CDR3 has 16 residues. Germline values: CDR1 MNHEY, CDR2 SVGAGI. Trimming removed 2 bases from V and 2 bases from J, with 15 bases in between.

The chain joins TRBV7-9 to TRBJ2-7; 9 bases line up with TRBD1. Germline CDR1 reads SEHNR; CDR2 reads FQNEAQ (reference sequence). CDR3 length: 15 amino acids. V lost 4 bases and J lost 5; bases outside the gene matches: 9. CDR3 coding DNA: TGTGCCAGCAGCTGGGACGAGGACAGGGGCGACGAGCAGTACTTC. Its translation: CASSWDEDRGDEQYF.

This clone was seen once. V gene TRBV11-1 combines with J gene TRBJ1-1; D gene ambiguous. This CDR3 comprises 15 residues. Germline CDR1 and CDR2: SGHAT and FQDESV (reference sequence). The ends were cut back, 5 bases at V and 6 bases at J, with 19 bases in the middle. CDR3 loop: CASSQRATPGAEAFF. The CDR3 DNA reads TGTGCCAGCAGCCAGCGGGCAACTCCTGGCGCTGAAGCTTTCTTT.

This clone was observed a handful of times. This sequence joins TRBV29-1 and TRBJ2-1; TRBD1 matches at 7 bases. The CDR3 spans 15 residues. J was trimmed by 1 base and V by 1 base; bases with no gene match: 4. Per germline, CDR1 SQVTM and CDR2 ANQGSEA. The DNA for the CDR3 is TGCAGCGTTGAAGGCGCAGGGGGTTCCTACAATGAGCAGTTCTTC. It yields the protein CSVEGAGGSYNEQFF.

This clone showed up just once. The CDR3 is CASTPGQGNNSPLHF. Here the CDR3 DNA reads TGTGCCAGCACCCCCGGGCAGGGCAATAATTCACCCCTCCACTTT. This chain connects TRBV7-9 to TRBJ1-6; perhaps TRBD1 as D (5 bases). There are 15 residues in the CDR3. Deletions cut 7 bases from V and 5 bases from J, with 15 bases between. Germline CDR1 and CDR2: SEHNR and FQNEAQ (reference sequence). The variable domain in full, completed from reference TRBV7-9 and TRBJ1-6, reads DTGVSQNPRHKITKRGQNVTFRCDPISEHNRLYWYRQTLGQGPEFLTYFQNEAQLEKSRLLSDRFSAERPKGSFSTLEIQRTEQGDSAMYLCASTPGQGNNSPLHFGNGTRLTVT.

A single count supports this clone. This chain joins TRBV4-3 and TRBJ2-1; D is possibly TRBD2 (5 bases). CDR1 LGHNA and CDR2 YSLEER come from the germline V gene. CDR3 length: 16 residues. V was cut by 0 bases and J by 7 bases, with 16 bases left in between. The CDR3 spells CASSQDGLLVRNEQFF. As DNA, the CDR3 is TGCGCCAGCAGCCAAGATGGCCTACTAGTACGTAATGAGCAGTTCTTC.

This chain uses TRBV7-9 with TRBJ1-1; 9 bases agree with TRBD1. The CDR3 contains 16 residues. Trimming removed 5 bases from V and 4 bases from J; junction bases left unmatched: 11. Germline CDR1 is SEHNR and CDR2 is FQNEAQ (reference sequence). The CDR3 here is CASSDPRDRVFTEAFF. In DNA, the CDR3 is TGTGCCAGCAGCGACCCCCGGGACAGGGTCTTCACTGAAGCTTTCTTT. Looking up the rest from reference TRBV7-9 and TRBJ1-1 gives the full variable domain: DTGVSQNPRHKITKRGQNVTFRCDPISEHNRLYWYRQTLGQGPEFLTYFQNEAQLEKSRLLSDRFSAERPKGSFSTLEIQRTEQGDSAMYLCASSDPRDRVFTEAFFGQGTRLTVV.

The V and J genes are TRBV27 and TRBJ2-7, with 7 bases lining up with TRBD1. V was pared by 3 bases and J by 5 bases, with 4 bases of the junction left unmatched. Germline V gives CDR1 MNHEY, CDR2 SMNVEV (reference sequence). This CDR3 region has 13 residues. This CDR3 reads CASSLGQGDEQYF. CDR3 sequence (DNA): TGTGCCAGCAGTTTGGGGCAGGGGGACGAGCAGTACTTC.